This TCR beta chain was observed in a study of T cells in Graves' hyperthyroidism and ophthalmopathy. CDR1 is GTSNPN, CDR2 SVGIG, per germline (reference sequence). The CDR3 consists of 13 residues. Trimming took off 1 base at V and 1 base at J, with 7 bases between the two ends. TCR beta CDR3 regions were amplified from RNA transcripts. In the first-round RT-PCR of the TCR CDR3, the HTBI primer set was used. TCRdb re-derived calls from the multiplex PCR reads in MiXCR, one entry per CDR3 protein. The sample lists around 340,000 distinct CDR3 sequences, around a fifth seen once, with roughly 52% in the top ten. Patients showing uncontrolled infection, other autoimmune disease, pregnancy or lactation were ineligible.

The chain links TRBV30 to TRBJ1-2; D is unclear. The specimen sequenced was blood. The origin of this receptor is a woman in her forties or fifties with Graves' hyperthyroidism. DNA for the CDR3: TGTGCCTGGAGTGCCGGGCGTAACTATGGCTACACCTTC. Translation: CAWSAGRNYGYTF.